This TCR beta chain was observed in a study of T cell clonality in common variable immunodeficiency. General observations from the study: CVID subjects shared fewer TCRbeta clones than healthy controls did. TCRbeta clonality was increased in CVID versus healthy controls. Fewer deletions and N-nucleotide insertions were reportedly seen in common variable immunodeficiency TCR beta sequences.

Assay: immunoSEQ multiplex PCR; the TCRdb copy retains only in-frame clones and omits some. The sample contains some 25,000 clones, none of them singletons. This clone was seen at least ten times. Its antigen remains unidentified. The read stops 3 residues short of the end of the CDR3; the missing end is completed from the germline J gene. This CDR3 is 16 amino acids long. With V trimmed by 4 bases and J by 7 bases, 11 bases remained unmatched. Per germline, CDR1 DFQATT and CDR2 SNEGSKA (reference sequence). The specimen sequenced was peripheral blood mononuclear cells. The TCR was taken from a human donor with common variable immunodeficiency. The chain employs TRBV20-1 and TRBJ2-2, with 11 nucleotides matching TRBD2. The part of the CDR3 DNA that was read is TGCAGTGCTAAACTAGCGGGAGCCCAAGGACACGGGGAG. Translation gives CSAKLAGAQGHGE. The whole CDR3 is CSAKLAGAQGHGELFF.